These 18 T cell receptor beta chains were sequenced from one sample in a study of T-cell reconstitution after alpha-beta-depleted transplantation in children. Molecular barcoding with unique molecular identifiers was used for the TCRbeta library. TCRdb used MiXCR to reprocess the PCR reads, holding one entry per CDR3 protein. This sample yields about 480,000 distinct CDR3 sequences, of which 12% are seen a single time; less than 6.5% belongs to the top ten. The sequences come from PBMCs from the stem cell graft donor, collected from the stem cell graft. The receptors stem from a human donor who donated a stem cell graft to a child with combined immunodeficiency.

The table lists this clonotype with a few counts. The gene calls are TRBV6-5 and TRBJ2-3; D gene uncertain. In germline, CDR1 is MNHEY, CDR2 SVGAGI. This CDR3 is built from 14 residues. V gave up 2 bases and J gave up 2 bases, with 8 bases separating them. CDR3 loop: CASSYDSFTDTQYF. Written as DNA, the CDR3 is TGTGCCAGCAGTTACGACTCTTTCACAGATACGCAGTATTTT.

This clonotype was seen at least ten times. The CDR3 sequence: CASSEDRHEQYF. In DNA, the CDR3 is TGTGCCAGCAGTGAAGATAGGCACGAGCAGTACTTC. The chain couples TRBV6-1 to TRBJ2-7, with unresolved D. Germline assignment: CDR1 MNHNS and CDR2 SASEGT. The CDR3 is 12 residues long. Trimming took off 1 base at V and 5 bases at J, with 6 bases between the two ends.

This clonotype was seen at least ten times. The V and J genes are TRBV7-3 and TRBJ2-7; 10 bases are a match to TRBD1. Germline trimming cut 5 bases from V and 5 bases from J; bases unmatched to any gene: 6. The germline V gene encodes CDR1 SGHTA and CDR2 FQGTGA. CDR3 length: 14 residues. CDR3 residues: CASSPGQGIDEQYF. The CDR3 nucleotides read TGTGCCAGCAGCCCGGGACAGGGGATCGACGAGCAGTACTTC.

This clonotype was seen only a few times. This chain uses TRBV15 with TRBJ2-7; TRBD1 matches 8 bases. After removal of 0 bases from V and 1 base from J, the junction contained 5 bases not matched to a gene. This CDR3 has 16 residues. Germline V lookup: CDR1 LNHNV, CDR2 YYDKDF (reference sequence). This chain's CDR3 is CATSRDWGTGSYEQYF. The CDR3 DNA reads as TGTGCCACCAGCAGAGATTGGGGGACAGGTTCCTACGAGCAGTACTTC. Drawing the rest from reference TRBV15 and TRBJ2-7, the complete variable domain is DAMVIQNPRYQVTQFGKPVTLSCSQTLNHNVMYWYQQKSSQAPKLLFHYYDKDFNNEADTPDNFQSRRPNTSFCFLDIRSPGLGDTAMYLCATSRDWGTGSYEQYFGPGTRLTVT.

There are a few counts of this clonotype. The chain carries TRBV3-1 and TRBJ2-3; 11 bases fit TRBD2. Trimming cost V 3 bases and J 0 bases; bases outside gene matches: 11. Germline CDR1 and CDR2: LGHDT and YNNKEL (reference sequence). The CDR3 covers 19 residues. The DNA of the CDR3 is TGTGCCAGCAGCCATCGACTAGCGGGATCGAGAGGTAGCACAGATACGCAGTATTTT. As protein: CASSHRLAGSRGSTDTQYF.

The chain is built from TRBV27 and TRBJ1-4; 8 bases match TRBD1. Germline assignment: CDR1 MNHEY and CDR2 SMNVEV (reference sequence). The length of the CDR3 is 14 residues. The trim removed 7 bases at V and 3 bases at J, leaving 4 bases unmatched. CDR3 coding DNA: TGTGCCAGCAAGCTACAGGGGGCTAATGAAAAACTGTTTTTT. Translated: CASKLQGANEKLFF. The full variable domain, its missing parts supplied by reference TRBV27 and TRBJ1-4, is EAQVTQNPRYLITVTGKKLTVTCSQNMNHEYMSWYRQDPGLGLRQIYYSMNVEVTDKGDVPEGYKVSRKEKRNFPLILESPSPNQTSLYFCASKLQGANEKLFFGSGTQLSVL.

This clonotype was picked up a small number of times. This chain joins TRBV7-9 and TRBJ2-1; 8 bases are a match to TRBD1. The CDR3 contains 14 residues. CDR1 is SEHNR and CDR2 is FQNEAQ in the germline V gene (reference sequence). V was clipped by 4 bases and J by 7 bases; unmatched bases: 6. The CDR3 DNA is TGTGCCAGCAGCTCTCGGACAGGGTTAAATGAGCAGTTCTTC. Protein: CASSSRTGLNEQFF.

The chain is built from TRBV30 and TRBJ1-2, with a possible D match to TRBD1 (6 bases). CDR1 and CDR2 from the germline V gene are GTSNPN and SVGIG (reference sequence). The CDR3 contains 18 residues. V dropped 1 base and J dropped 4 bases, with 25 bases sitting between them. Written as DNA, the CDR3 is TGTGCCTGGAGTGCTTCTTTGACAGGAGCCGTTTCTCCCTATGGCTACACCTTC. This translates into CAWSASLTGAVSPYGYTF.

This clonotype was seen only a few times. V is TRBV5-1 and J is TRBJ1-4; no clear D. The ends were cut back, 0 bases at V and 11 bases at J, with 14 bases in the middle. Germline assignment: CDR1 SGHRS and CDR2 YFSETQ. This CDR3 region has 14 residues. CDR3: CASSLGQNREKLFF. In DNA form, the CDR3 reads TGCGCCAGCAGCTTGGGGCAGAACCGCGAGAAACTGTTTTTT.

This clonotype was seen a handful of times. The V and J genes are TRBV10-3 and TRBJ2-1; 15 bases agree with TRBD2. V trimming: 5 bases; J trimming: 8 bases; junction bases outside the gene matches: 4. The CDR3 is 15 residues long. The germline CDR1 and CDR2 sequences are ENHRY and SYGVKD. CDR3 protein: CAISPGLAGGHEQFF. The DNA of the CDR3 is TGTGCCATCAGTCCGGGACTAGCGGGAGGCCATGAGCAGTTCTTC.

The chain carries TRBV12-3 or TRBV12-4 and TRBJ1-1; D is unresolved. This CDR3 region has 12 residues. Trimming shortened V by 1 base and J by 10 bases, and 10 bases separated the two germline ends. The CDR3 DNA reads TGTGCCAGCAGTTTAGTGAGGGAACGAGCTTTCTTT. Translation gives CASSLVRERAFF.

This clonotype was observed many times. V is TRBV5-6 and J is TRBJ2-1, with D perhaps assigned TRBD1 or TRBD2 (5 bases each). The germline V gene encodes CDR1 SGHDT and CDR2 YYEEEE. V was clipped by 2 bases and J by 5 bases, with 17 bases between them. This CDR3 has 16 amino acids. The CDR3 sequence: CASSFRSGALNNEQFF. In nucleotides, the CDR3 is TGTGCCAGCAGCTTTCGATCCGGGGCCCTAAACAATGAGCAGTTCTTC. The full variable domain, completed using reference TRBV5-6 and TRBJ2-1, is DAGVTQSPTHLIKTRGQQVTLRCSPKSGHDTVSWYQQALGQGPQFIFQYYEEEERQRGNFPDRFSGHQFPNYSSELNVNALLLGDSALYLCASSFRSGALNNEQFFGPGTRLTVL.

There are many counts of this clonotype. The CDR3 DNA sequence: TGCGCCAGCAGCCGACAGGAGGGTCCCTACGAGCAGTACTTC. Protein sequence: CASSRQEGPYEQYF. V gene TRBV5-1 combines with J gene TRBJ2-7; D possibly uses TRBD1 or TRBD2 (6 bases each). The germline V gene encodes CDR1 SGHRS and CDR2 YFSETQ. This CDR3 is built from 14 residues. V shed 4 bases and J shed 2 bases, with 13 bases lying between them. The full variable domain, rest sourced from reference TRBV5-1 and TRBJ2-7, is KAGVTQTPRYLIKTRGQQVTLSCSPISGHRSVSWYQQTPGQGLQFLFEYFSETQRNKGNFPGRFSGRQFSNSRSEMNVSTLELGDSALYLCASSRQEGPYEQYFGPGTRLTVT.

This rearrangement joins TRBV7-8 to TRBJ1-1; 7 bases fit TRBD1. J was trimmed by 4 bases and V by 4 bases; bases with no gene match: 15. This CDR3 spans 17 amino acids. CDR1 and CDR2 from the germline V gene are SGHVS and FQNEAQ. This CDR3 reads CASSSPRDSASGTEAFF. The CDR3 region has the DNA TGTGCCAGCAGCTCTCCGCGGGACAGTGCGTCGGGCACTGAAGCTTTCTTT.

V and J are TRBV5-1 and TRBJ2-1; 11 nucleotides agree with TRBD2. J was trimmed by 12 bases and V by 0 bases; bases with no gene match: 2. The length of the CDR3 is 13 residues. The germline V gene has CDR1 SGHRS and CDR2 YFSETQ. CDR3 nucleotide sequence: TGCGCCAGCAGCTTGGGGGGACTAGCGGTGCAGTTCTTC. This gives the protein CASSLGGLAVQFF. Full variable domain (missing parts from reference TRBV5-1 and TRBJ2-1): KAGVTQTPRYLIKTRGQQVTLSCSPISGHRSVSWYQQTPGQGLQFLFEYFSETQRNKGNFPGRFSGRQFSNSRSEMNVSTLELGDSALYLCASSLGGLAVQFFGPGTRLTVL.

This clonotype was counted between two and nine times. This chain connects TRBV7-9 to TRBJ2-1; 8 bases agree with TRBD2. The J segment lost 3 bases and the V segment lost 1 base, leaving 5 bases of the junction unmatched. Germline assignment: CDR1 SEHNR and CDR2 FQNEAQ (reference sequence). This CDR3 spans 16 amino acids. For the CDR3, the DNA is TGTGCCAGCAGCTTAGGGGCTAGCGGGTACTACAATGAGCAGTTCTTC. It specifies CASSLGASGYYNEQFF.

This clonotype was detected a few times. DNA for the CDR3: TGCAGTGCAAGCATGGTGGTCGACAGGGGTCATGAGACCCAGTACTTC. It codes for CSASMVVDRGHETQYF. The chain carries TRBV20-1 and TRBJ2-5, with TRBD1 matching over 8 bases. V shed 6 bases, J shed 5 bases, and the junction held 17 bases outside the gene matches. CDR1 DFQATT and CDR2 SNEGSKA come from the germline V gene (reference sequence). This CDR3 spans 16 amino acids.

The chain uses TRBV6-2 or TRBV6-3 and TRBJ2-7, with D unresolved. Germline assignment: CDR1 MNHEY and CDR2 SVGEGT. This CDR3 contains 15 residues. V was clipped by 6 bases and J by 2 bases, with 17 bases between them. The CDR3 DNA is TGTGCCAGCAGCCTTGAAGGATCAGCCCCCTACGAGCAGTACTTC. Protein: CASSLEGSAPYEQYF.